Each of the 5 T cell receptor beta chains below was sequenced from the same sample in a study of blood T cells in healthy people across ages. Primed by a sample-barcoded 5' primer and a J-beta primer mix, a second PCR proceeded for 7 to 11 cycles. Each CDR3 protein is one row after TCRdb ran MiXCR on the 5' RACE reads. The sample lists 500,000 to 600,000 distinct CDR3 sequences; 27% were seen once. Sample: blood. These receptor sequences come from a woman between 65 and 79 years old in good health.

The rearrangement uses TRBV7-2 and TRBJ2-3, with TRBD1 identical over 7 bases. J gave up 6 bases and V 5 bases, and 11 bases lay outside the gene matches. This CDR3 spans 15 amino acids. Germline V CDR1 and CDR2: SGHTA, FQGNSA. In DNA form, the CDR3 reads TGTGCCAGCAGCCCCGATCTTAGCAGGGGGGATACGCAGTATTTT. Amino acids: CASSPDLSRGDTQYF. Combining the CDR3 with reference TRBV7-2 and TRBJ2-3 gives the whole variable domain GAGVSQSPSNKVTEKGKDVELRCDPISGHTALYWYRQSLGQGLEFLIYFQGNSAPDKSGLPSDRFSAERTGGSVSTLTIQRTQQEDSAVYLCASSPDLSRGDTQYFGPGTRLTVL.

The chain is built from TRBV7-2 and TRBJ2-7, with 8 bases aligning to TRBD1. The germline CDR1 and CDR2 sequences are SGHTA and FQGNSA. V gave up 4 bases and J gave up 6 bases; unmatched junction bases: 11. The CDR3 length is 15 residues. CDR3 bases: TGTGCCAGCAGCTCCCCCGGACAGGGAGGCAGCGAGCAGTACTTC. As protein: CASSSPGQGGSEQYF.

This clonotype has more than one count but fewer than ten. This rearrangement joins TRBV27 to TRBJ2-5; D uncertain. Germline loops: CDR1 MNHEY, CDR2 SMNVEV (reference sequence). V lost 1 base, J lost 1 base, and 7 bases lay in between. This CDR3 is 14 amino acids long. CDR3 DNA sequence: TGTGCCAGCAGTTTATTTGGCTGCCAAGAGACCCAGTACTTC. Protein product: CASSLFGCQETQYF.

V is TRBV3-1 and J is TRBJ2-4, with TRBD1 matching over 7 bases. The J segment lost 9 bases and the V segment lost 1 base, leaving 6 bases of the junction unmatched. There are 14 residues in the CDR3. Germline lookup yields CDR1 LGHDT and CDR2 YNNKEL (reference sequence). The CDR3 protein is CASSQGTGRSIQYF. The CDR3 DNA follows: TGTGCCAGCAGCCAAGGGACAGGAAGAAGCATTCAGTACTTC.

The rearrangement joins TRBV25-1 to TRBJ1-2; a weak D match, TRBD1 (5 bases). The germline V and J ends were trimmed by 4 bases and 1 base, with 16 bases remaining between them. This CDR3 spans 16 amino acids. Per the germline V gene, CDR1 is MGHDK and CDR2 is SYGVNS. The CDR3 nucleotides read TGTGCCAGCAGTGCTAACACGGGACGGTTTAACTATGGCTACACCTTC. Its translation is CASSANTGRFNYGYTF.